This T cell receptor beta chain came from a study of blood T cells in healthy people across ages (dated by TCRdb to between 2014 and 2016). For the wider study: In model experiments, template switching captured roughly one uniquely barcoded TCR beta cDNA molecule for every two T cells. The study measured age-related changes in TCR beta repertoire diversity using deep sequencing normalized with unique cDNA molecular identifiers. Four age groups were formed from the donors: young (average around 15 years), middle-aged (just under 40), aged (about 62) and long-lived (about 80). The study analyzed two additional independent replicas of 1 million unique cDNA reads from the same blood draw for two donors, one aged 18 to 30 and one aged 80 or older.

The trim is 4 bases for V and 8 bases for J, with a gap of 17 bases between the germline ends. The germline V gene (reference sequence) specifies PRHDT as CDR1 and FYEKMQ as CDR2. The CDR3 runs 14 amino acids, cysteine and phenylalanine included. This entry keeps only the CDR3 DNA: 42 bases, framed from base 1. The donors were roughly 40 Caucasian individuals from Russia, aged roughly 6 to 100 years, who were systemically healthy. Each donor gave approximately 10 milliliters of peripheral blood, collected into EDTA-treated Vacutainer tubes. PBMCs were isolated by Ficoll-Paque density-gradient centrifugation, with at least 6 million obtained per sample. Trizol reagent was used to extract total RNA from the PBMCs, yielding at least 5 micrograms per sample. Naive CD45RAhigh/CD27high T cell percentages were measured by flow cytometry on a PBMC aliquot from every donor. Library prep was done by 5' RACE. Sequencing instrument: Illumina HiSeq 2500. A second PCR of roughly 6 to 11 cycles was run with a J-beta primer mix and a sample-barcoded 5' primer. A unique molecular identifier was introduced onto each TCR beta cDNA molecule by a template-switch 5' adaptor carrying 12 random nucleotides. At least 2.5 million CDR3-containing paired-end reads were obtained from each sample. The Mint cDNA synthesis kit, primed by a TRBC-specific oligonucleotide, was used to synthesize first-strand cDNA from all RNA. All cDNA was treated with uracil-DNA glycosylase and then went through a first 18-cycle PCR with the universal primers M1SS and BC2_uni_R. Processing in the source paper ran as follows. Each sample was normalized by randomly selecting 1 million high-quality reads, each carrying a distinct molecular identifier. Instead of being binned into consensus sequences, reads with shared molecular identifiers were discarded. MiTCR, run with a Q25 quality threshold and the strictest error-elimination algorithm, handled CDR3 identification, clonotype clustering and error correction. A nonparametric unseen species model with Euler transformation was used to estimate a lower bound on total TCR beta diversity. In TCRdb, the public reads were trimmed at Q25 with fastp and aligned with MiXCR, with productive beta chains retained. A single entry per CDR3 protein holds the most common genes and DNA from its merged rows. TCRdb's processing, not the study's, gives the V and J calls here. This sample gives 750,000 or so distinct CDR3 sequences in total; more than 20% of them show up just once. More than 8.5% of the sample lies in the top ten.

Overall results and qualifications from the work: The percentage of naive T cells measured by flow cytometry correlated strongly with observed TCR beta diversity. Compared with the aged group, the long-lived group had more naive CD4+ T cells, fewer expanded clones and increased TCR diversity, suggesting age selection. Estimates of total diversity based on one million sequenced T cells were considered lower bounds and underestimates. Because the CMV infection status of the donors was unknown, age-related changes in expanded clonotypes may potentially have been confounded. Since profiling was done on bulk unsorted PBMCs, naive and antigen-experienced compartments could not be conclusively compared. Observed TCR beta diversity per million T cells fell roughly linearly with age, and a significant reduction was already apparent by age around 39.

Comment on this clonotype: The antigen it binds to is not known. Base-call qualities are not available, and no considerably larger clone is one nucleotide away.

These same records also appear under a second study, on T cells of mothers and their children. The second investigation adds: Donors were nine systemically healthy Caucasian individuals: three mothers and their six children. cDNA synthesis used all of the extracted RNA, with 1.5 ug of RNA in each 15 ul reaction. Sample barcodes and 2-4 random nucleotides were added via the M1S primer in the second PCR. Over 8 million TCR beta CDR3 reads came from each mother, compared with around 3 million reads from each child. Thymic selection shapes the output of TCR recombination in a similar way in related and unrelated pairs, and inherited differences have a minor effect. Normalized repertoire overlap was always found to be slightly, but never significantly, higher in related mother-child pairs than in unrelated mother-child pairs. No persistent microchimeric T cell clones were detected, at a sensitivity of about 100 clones per million clonotypes. To look for features that set related mother-child pairs apart from unrelated individuals, the researchers ran deep NGS to compare the TCR beta repertoires of mothers and children. The mean age was roughly 40 +/- 4 years for the mothers and around 11 +/- 4 years for the children. After adapter ligation was performed with NEBNext reagents, the libraries were sequenced on an Illumina HiSeq 2000 with 100+100 nt paired-end reads. To prevent cross-contamination, the mother and child libraries were prepared one month apart and sequenced in separate runs. Between roughly 450,000 and 2,200,000 distinct TCR beta clonotypes were identified per donor. Naive TCR beta clonotypes were estimated from low-frequency clonotypes matched to each donor's FACS-determined naive share, without sorting.

The sample consisted of blood. The receptor was derived from a boy between 10 and 17 years old in good health. Rearrangement joined TRBV13 to TRBJ1-2; no D gene is confidently identified. CDR3 loop: CASSSLLAFQGYTF. The DNA is TGTGCCAGCAGCTCCCTCTTAGCATTCCAAGGCTACACCTTC. The reference TRBV13 and TRBJ1-2 proteins fill in what lies around the CDR3, so the full variable domain reads AAGVIQSPRHLIKEKRETATLKCYPIPRHDTVYWYQQGPGQDPQFLISFYEKMQSDKGSIPDRFSAQQFSDYHSELNMSSLELGDSALYFCASSSLLAFQGYTFGSGTRLTVV.